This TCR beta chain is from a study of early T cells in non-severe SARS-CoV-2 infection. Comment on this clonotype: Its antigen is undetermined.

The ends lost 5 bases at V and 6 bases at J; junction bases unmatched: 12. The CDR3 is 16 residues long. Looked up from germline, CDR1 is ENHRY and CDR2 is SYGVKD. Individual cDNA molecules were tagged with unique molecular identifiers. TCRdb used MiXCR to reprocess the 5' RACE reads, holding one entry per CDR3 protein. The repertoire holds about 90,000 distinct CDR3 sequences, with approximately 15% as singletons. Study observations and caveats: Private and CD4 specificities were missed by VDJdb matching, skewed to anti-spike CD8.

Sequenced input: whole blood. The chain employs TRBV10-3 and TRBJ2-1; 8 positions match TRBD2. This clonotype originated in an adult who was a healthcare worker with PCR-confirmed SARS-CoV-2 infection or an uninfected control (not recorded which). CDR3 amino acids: CAISPPPSGSPNEQFF. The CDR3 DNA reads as TGTGCCATCAGTCCCCCCCCGAGCGGGAGCCCCAATGAGCAGTTCTTC.